This is a list of T cell receptor beta chains from one sample in a study of blood T cell repertoires in COVID-19. TCRdb's copy holds only in-frame clones and misses some; the assay was immunoSEQ multiplex PCR. The data contain about 250,000 clones, over 75% of them singletons. The sample comprised PBMCs or T cells enriched from blood (not recorded which). These receptors were collected from a young woman who had recovered from COVID-19. CDR3s include the opening cysteine and the closing phenylalanine or tryptophan. D genes are given only for firm matches. Size tells how often a clone was seen (once, few, many) or the class of an expanded clone, and some rows leave it out.

D	J	size	V	CDR3	DNA
TRBD1	TRBJ1-2	-	TRBV28	CASDGQGANYGYTF	TGTGCCAGCGATGGACAGGGGGCTAACTATGGCTACACCTTC
-	TRBJ2-7	-	TRBV6-4	CASSVNGGAAYEQYF	TGTGCCAGCAGTGTAAATGGGGGGGCGGCCTACGAGCAGTACTTC
TRBD2	TRBJ2-3	-	TRBV28	CASSLFRLAGIPDTQYF	TGTGCCAGCAGTTTATTCCGGCTAGCGGGGATCCCAGATACGCAGTATTTT
TRBD2	TRBJ2-5	-	TRBV11-3	CASSLEIRGVDQETQYF	TGTGCCAGCAGCCTTGAGATCCGGGGGGTTGACCAAGAGACCCAGTACTTC
TRBD1	TRBJ1-1	-	TRBV27	CASSSHPGQGSEAFF	TGTGCCAGCAGTTCCCATCCGGGACAGGGGTCTGAAGCTTTCTTT
TRBD1	TRBJ1-2	-	TRBV5-1	CASSPQGAGGYTF	TGCGCCAGCAGCCCACAGGGGGCGGGTGGCTACACCTTC
TRBD1	TRBJ1-1	-	TRBV7-9	CASSSDFGTGRTEAFF	TGTGCCAGCAGTTCAGATTTCGGGACAGGGAGAACTGAAGCTTTCTTT
-	TRBJ1-5	-	TRBV6-1	CASSEVRNQPQHF	TGTGCCAGCAGTGAAGTGAGAAATCAGCCCCAGCATTTT
-	TRBJ2-5	-	TRBV6-6	CASSYSNAGAQETQYF	TGTGCCAGCAGTTACTCGAACGCGGGGGCCCAAGAGACCCAGTACTTC
-	TRBJ1-1	few	TRBV5-4	CASQGLGAEAFF	TGTGCCAGCCAGGGGCTAGGGGCTGAAGCTTTCTTT
TRBD1	TRBJ1-2	-	TRBV11-2	CASSLDRQGSLGDGYTF	TGTGCCAGCAGCTTAGACCGACAGGGGAGCTTAGGGGATGGCTACACCTTC
-	TRBJ2-2	-	TRBV11-2	CASSLYGVDTGELFF	TGTGCCAGCAGCTTATACGGGGTGGACACCGGGGAGCTGTTTTTT
TRBD1	TRBJ2-7	-	TRBV6-4	CASSEGGLYEQYF	TGTGCCAGCAGTGAAGGGGGCCTCTACGAGCAGTACTTC
TRBD2	TRBJ2-2	-	TRBV5-5	CASILLAGASTGELFF	TGTGCCAGCATCCTACTAGCGGGGGCCTCCACCGGGGAGCTGTTTTTT
-	TRBJ1-5	-	TRBV12-3/TRBV12-4	CASRLRGDQPQHF	TGTGCCAGCCGTCTACGGGGGGACCAGCCCCAGCATTTT
-	TRBJ1-3	few	TRBV5-1	CASSSQGFGNTIYF	TGCGCCAGCAGCTCACAGGGATTTGGAAACACCATATATTTT
TRBD1	TRBJ1-2	-	TRBV10-3	CAISSPGQGGYQGYTF	TGTGCCATCAGTTCTCCGGGACAGGGAGGATATCAGGGCTACACCTTC
TRBD1	TRBJ2-7	-	TRBV5-1	CASSLGETGGIYEQYF	TGCGCCAGCAGTCTCGGAGAGACAGGGGGGATCTACGAGCAGTACTTC
TRBD2	TRBJ2-1	-	TRBV27	CASRRWGGINEQFF	TGTGCCAGCAGGAGGTGGGGGGGTATCAATGAGCAGTTCTTC
-	TRBJ1-4	-	TRBV7-9	CASRRGGPANEKLFF	TGTGCCAGCAGGCGAGGAGGACCAGCTAATGAAAAACTGTTTTTT
TRBD1	TRBJ2-1	-	TRBV4-1	CASSTPGQGYNEQFF	TGCGCCAGCAGTACTCCGGGACAGGGGTACAATGAGCAGTTCTTC
-	TRBJ1-2	-	TRBV2	CASWAGGYGYTF	TGTGCCAGCTGGGCAGGTGGCTATGGCTACACCTTC
TRBD1	TRBJ2-3	-	TRBV14	CASSLNSGTGTDTQYF	TGTGCCAGCAGCCTGAACTCGGGGACAGGGACAGATACGCAGTATTTT
-	TRBJ2-3	-	TRBV11-2	CASTSLGGTDTQYF	TGTGCCAGCACCAGCTTAGGGGGAACAGATACGCAGTATTTT